What follows are 8 T cell receptor beta chains derived from one specimen sequenced in a study of T cell repertoires in cytomegalovirus infection. TCRdb itself ran the reads through MiXCR, one entry per CDR3 protein. Of about 180,000 distinct CDR3 sequences listed, about 18% are singletons. Source material: CD8+ T cells from PBMCs. All receptors come from a human donor in good health (CMV status not recorded). Some clones in this sample may be carry-over from other donors' samples.

This clonotype was seen only a few times. CDR3 in DNA: TGTGCTAGTGGCTACGGAGGACAGGGAGGGGAAAAACTGTTTTTT. This translates into CASGYGGQGGEKLFF. The chain combines TRBV12-5 with TRBJ1-4; 8 bases align to TRBD1. The J segment lost 8 bases and the V segment lost 6 bases, leaving 11 bases of the junction unmatched. The CDR3 sequence is 15 residues long. Germline V CDR1 and CDR2: LGHNT, FRNRAP.

The chain recombines TRBV12-5 with TRBJ2-1; D perhaps matches TRBD2 (7 bases). The CDR3 has 13 amino acids. Germline lookup yields CDR1 LGHNT and CDR2 FRNRAP. V was trimmed by 6 bases and J by 7 bases, leaving 13 bases between them. Written as DNA, the CDR3 is TGTGCTAGTGGCGAGGGGGGGAGGAATGAGCAGTTCTTC. The encoded protein is CASGEGGRNEQFF.

This clonotype was counted only a few times. The chain couples TRBV28 to TRBJ2-3, with D possibly TRBD1 on 6 matching bases. This CDR3 contains 15 residues. Germline loops: CDR1 MDHEN, CDR2 SYDVKM. V was shortened by 3 bases and J by 0 bases, with 10 bases between the two germline ends. The CDR3 protein is CASSFQGFSTDTQYF. For the CDR3, the DNA is TGTGCCAGCAGTTTTCAGGGGTTTAGCACAGATACGCAGTATTTT.

For this clonotype: Compared with germline, one end of the junction differs, possibly owing to a read error. The chain has TRBV7-6 and TRBJ2-7, with a possible D match to TRBD2 (6 bases). The germline V gene has CDR1 SGHVS and CDR2 FNYEAQ. This CDR3 comprises 13 residues. CDR3 residues: CASSLAVKYEQYF. The CDR3 DNA reads TGTGCTAGCAGCTTAGCGGTAAAATACGAGCAGTACTTC.

This clonotype was counted a few times. The CDR3 carries no conserved terminal phenylalanine or tryptophan, so it likely arises from a read error. The V call is TRBV6-4, the J call TRBJ1-2; a possible D gene is TRBD1 (5 bases). Trimming removed 3 bases from V and 4 bases from J, with 18 bases in between. This CDR3 has 16 residues. Germline V CDR1 and CDR2: MRHNA, SNTAGT. Written as DNA, the CDR3 is TGTGCCAGCAGTGAATCAGGGAGGGGATCCCGCTATGGCTACACCCTC. Encoded protein: CASSESGRGSRYGYTL.

The chain uses TRBV29-1 and TRBJ2-7; TRBD2 might be the D (6 bases). Germline lookup yields CDR1 SQVTM and CDR2 ANQGSEA. V lost 0 bases and J 4 bases, leaving 7 bases between the germline ends. The CDR3 has 12 residues. The CDR3 is CSVEEAGYEQYF. CDR3 in DNA: TGCAGCGTTGAAGAAGCGGGTTACGAGCAGTACTTC.

The genes are TRBV7-9 and TRBJ1-1, with TRBD1 identical over 9 bases. Unmatched junction bases numbered 8, after V lost 5 bases and J lost 7 bases. CDR1 and CDR2 from the germline V gene are SEHNR and FQNEAQ (reference sequence). CDR3 length: 14 residues. CDR3: CASSTTGGRDEAFF. CDR3 sequence (DNA): TGTGCCAGCAGCACTACAGGGGGCAGGGATGAAGCTTTCTTT.

The chain has TRBV7-8 and TRBJ2-7; TRBD2 might be the D (7 bases). The V end was cut by 6 bases, the J end by 8 bases, with 23 bases between. The CDR3 runs to 15 residues. Germline-derived CDR1 and CDR2 are SGHVS and FQNEAQ. Here the CDR3 DNA reads TGTGCCAGCAGTCCACTTTTCTCTGGGGGGGCCAAGCAGTACTTC. Translating it yields CASSPLFSGGAKQYF.